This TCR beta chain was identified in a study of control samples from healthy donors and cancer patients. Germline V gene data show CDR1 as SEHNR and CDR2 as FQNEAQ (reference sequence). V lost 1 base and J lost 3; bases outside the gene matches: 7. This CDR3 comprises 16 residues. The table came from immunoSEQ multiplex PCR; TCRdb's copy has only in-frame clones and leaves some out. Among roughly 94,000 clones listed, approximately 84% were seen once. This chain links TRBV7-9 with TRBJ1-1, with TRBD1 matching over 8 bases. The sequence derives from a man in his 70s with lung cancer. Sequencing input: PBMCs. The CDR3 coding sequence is TGTGCCAGCAGCTTAGAACCGAGACAGGGGTACACTGAAGCTTTCTTT. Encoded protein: CASSLEPRQGYTEAFF.